One sample yielded the 24 T cell receptor beta chains listed below, sequenced in a study of cytotoxic CD8 clonotypes in ibrutinib-treated CLL. Profiled with immunoSEQ multiplex PCR; TCRdb holds only in-frame clones, not every one. The sample includes about 140,000 clones, around 93% of them seen just once. This specimen was PBMCs, taken after 12 months of ibrutinib treatment. Receptors were obtained from a human donor with chronic lymphocytic leukemia.

This CDR3 reads CASSLQSDRNTEAFF. The CDR3 bases are TGTGCCAGCTCACTTCAATCGGACAGGAACACTGAAGCTTTCTTT. The chain combines TRBV18 with TRBJ1-1, with a tentative D call TRBD1 (6 bases). The V gene lost 4 bases and the J gene lost 1 base, with 13 bases spanning the gap. Germline V gives CDR1 KGHSH, CDR2 LQKENI. The CDR3 totals 15 residues.

The chain is built from TRBV6-5 and TRBJ2-7, with D perhaps assigned TRBD1 or TRBD2 (6 bases each). V was clipped by 6 bases and J by 4 bases, with 16 bases between them. This CDR3 comprises 14 residues. Germline loops: CDR1 MNHEY, CDR2 SVGAGI. For the CDR3, the DNA is TGTGCCAGCAGAGCCCGAGGGGGGAGGTACGAGCAGTACTTC. Encoded protein: CASRARGGRYEQYF.

In its sample, this clone was seen a few times. The V and J genes are TRBV6-5 and TRBJ2-2, with TRBD2 as a possible D gene (5 bases). The V end lost 6 bases, the J end lost 5 bases, and 10 bases lay between the germline ends. The CDR3 runs 13 residues. CDR1 and CDR2 from the germline V gene are MNHEY and SVGAGI. CDR3: CASSLRGTGELFF. The CDR3 DNA reads as TGTGCCAGCAGCCTCCGGGGAACCGGGGAGCTGTTTTTT.

The J gene is TRBJ2-2, the V gene TRBV5-1; tentative D call: TRBD2 (5 bases). Germline CDR1 reads SGHRS; CDR2 reads YFSETQ. The CDR3 has 15 residues. The V end was cut by 0 bases, the J end by 3 bases, with 9 bases between. CDR3 bases: TGCGCCAGCAGCTTGGAGGCGGACTACACCGGGGAGCTGTTTTTT. Residues: CASSLEADYTGELFF.

This chain links TRBV10-3 with TRBJ2-7, with 7 positions matching TRBD1. From germline, CDR1 is ENHRY and CDR2 SYGVKD. V lost 9 bases, J lost 5 bases, and 13 bases stayed unmatched. The CDR3 has 14 residues. The CDR3 is CAMRASDRADEQYF. The CDR3 DNA reads as TGTGCCATGCGAGCCTCCGACAGGGCGGACGAGCAGTACTTC.

This chain connects TRBV29-1 to TRBJ1-6; D gene ambiguous. The CDR3 has 13 amino acids. V lost 7 bases to trimming and J lost 8 bases, with 15 bases between them. Germline assignment: CDR1 SQVTM and CDR2 ANQGSEA. The CDR3 coding sequence is TGCAGCGCGCGATCAACTGGGGATTCACCCCTCCACTTT. Translated: CSARSTGDSPLHF. Supplemented by reference TRBV29-1 and TRBJ1-6, the full variable domain reads SAVISQKPSRDICQRGTSLTIQCQVDSQVTMMFWYRQQPGQSLTLIATANQGSEATYESGFVIDKFPISRPNLTFSTLTVSNMSPEDSSIYLCSARSTGDSPLHFGNGTRLTVT.

The chain employs TRBV6-5 and TRBJ2-3, with TRBD2 as a possible D gene (6 bases). There are 15 residues in the CDR3. Germline CDR1 reads MNHEY; CDR2 reads SVGAGI. The ends were cut back, 2 bases at V and 0 bases at J, with 9 bases in the middle. CDR3 loop: CASSYGGASTDTQYF. The DNA of the CDR3 is TGTGCCAGCAGTTACGGCGGGGCTAGCACAGATACGCAGTATTTT.

Here the CDR3 reads CASSLRGGETQYF. The CDR3 DNA reads TGTGCCAGCAGCTTAAGAGGAGGAGAGACCCAGTACTTC. The rearrangement uses TRBV13 and TRBJ2-5; tentatively, D is TRBD2 (5 bases). The CDR3 is made up of 13 amino acids. V lost 2 bases, J lost 4 bases, and 8 bases lay in between. Germline CDR1 reads PRHDT; CDR2 reads FYEKMQ (reference sequence).

The chain uses TRBV7-9 and TRBJ1-1; D remains ambiguous. Germline CDR1 is SEHNR and CDR2 is FQNEAQ (reference sequence). V dropped 5 bases and J dropped 6 bases, with 13 bases sitting between them. The CDR3 is 13 amino acids. The CDR3 region has the DNA TGTGCCAGCAGCGGAGGGTCGCAGTCTGAAGCTTTCTTT. Translating it yields CASSGGSQSEAFF.

About this clone itself: A junction boundary mismatches the germline segment, possibly from a read error. The chain recombines TRBV7-7 with TRBJ1-4; no firm D call. The CDR3 extends over 13 amino acids. The germline V gene encodes CDR1 SSHAT and CDR2 FNYEAQ (reference sequence). The CDR3 spells CASSLDANEKLFF. DNA of the CDR3: TGTGCTAGCAGCTTAGATGCAAATGAAAAACTGTTTTTT.

The rearrangement uses TRBV10-1 and TRBJ2-1, with TRBD2 identical over 7 bases. Germline assignment: CDR1 WNHNN and CDR2 SYGVQD (reference sequence). V was pared by 3 bases and J by 0 bases, with 2 bases of the junction left unmatched. The CDR3 has 15 amino acids. The CDR3 region is CASSDGGSSYNEQFF. In DNA, the CDR3 is TGCGCCAGCAGTGATGGCGGGAGCTCCTACAATGAGCAGTTCTTC.

J is TRBJ2-2 and V is TRBV6-5; perhaps TRBD1 as D (5 bases). CDR1 MNHEY and CDR2 SVGAGI come from the germline V gene. CDR3 length: 14 residues. Trimming cost V 8 bases and J 2 bases, with 12 bases left between them. The CDR3 DNA sequence: TGTGCCAGCCGGTGGACACACAACACCGGGGAGCTGTTTTTT. It yields the protein CASRWTHNTGELFF.

The table lists this clone with a count of one. The V and J genes are TRBV11-1 and TRBJ1-3; D possibly corresponds to TRBD1 (6 bases). Germline lookup yields CDR1 SGHAT and CDR2 FQDESV (reference sequence). This CDR3 has 14 amino acids. Trimming took 6 bases from V and 2 from J, leaving 11 bases between them. This chain's CDR3 is CASSQGTPGNTIYF. Written as DNA, the CDR3 is TGTGCCAGCAGTCAGGGGACGCCTGGAAACACCATATATTTT.

The chain joins TRBV18 to TRBJ2-7, with TRBD1 identical over 8 bases. Losses at the gene ends were 1 base for V and 1 base for J; bases not matched to a gene: 9. The germline gives CDR1 KGHSH, CDR2 LQKENI. This CDR3 is 17 amino acids long. The CDR3 spells CASSPLSTGAGSYEQYF. In DNA, the CDR3 is TGTGCCAGCTCACCACTTTCGACAGGGGCGGGGTCCTACGAGCAGTACTTC.

The chain has TRBV7-2 and TRBJ2-5; maybe TRBD2 (6 bases). The CDR3 sequence is 14 residues long. Trimming removed 5 bases from V and 5 bases from J, with 15 bases in between. CDR1 and CDR2 from the germline V gene are SGHTA and FQGNSA. CDR3 sequence: CASSPGLLGETQYF. Here the CDR3 DNA reads TGTGCCAGCAGCCCGGGACTCCTGGGGGAGACCCAGTACTTC.

V usage is TRBV6-1 and J usage is TRBJ2-3; weak D call: TRBD1 (6 bases). Germline CDR1 MNHNS, CDR2 SASEGT. Trimming left V 5 bases short and J 12 bases short, with 15 bases between. The CDR3 is 12 amino acids. Here the CDR3 DNA reads TGTGCCAGCAGTAGGGACACTCGACTACAGTATTTT. Translation gives CASSRDTRLQYF.

Only one count was recorded for this clone. This chain uses TRBV29-1 with TRBJ2-5; 9 bases align to TRBD2. CDR1 is SQVTM and CDR2 is ANQGSEA in the germline V gene. V was clipped by 1 base and J by 5 bases; unmatched bases: 8. The CDR3 spans 15 residues. Here the CDR3 reads CSVEGRGRAGETQYF. The CDR3 DNA reads TGCAGCGTTGAAGGTCGCGGGAGGGCCGGGGAGACCCAGTACTTC.

The V and J genes are TRBV19 and TRBJ2-7; TRBD2 matches 8 bases. The CDR3 has 13 amino acids. The V segment lost 6 bases and the J segment 6 bases; nucleotides outside the gene matches: 7. Germline CDR1 LNHDA, CDR2 SQIVND (reference sequence). CDR3 in DNA: TGTGCCAGTAGGGGACTAGATACGTCCGAGCAGTACTTC. Its translation: CASRGLDTSEQYF.

This rearrangement joins TRBV28 to TRBJ2-5, with D perhaps matching TRBD2 (5 bases). There are 13 residues in the CDR3. The V end was cut by 5 bases, the J end by 10 bases, with 17 bases between. Germline CDR1 and CDR2: MDHEN and SYDVKM. CDR3 amino acids: CASSADQRGSQYF. The CDR3 DNA follows: TGTGCCAGCAGTGCCGACCAGAGAGGGAGCCAGTACTTC. The full variable domain, with the rest looked up from reference TRBV28 and TRBJ2-5, is DVKVTQSSRYLVKRTGEKVFLECVQDMDHENMFWYRQDPGLGLRLIYFSYDVKMKEKGDIPEGYSVSREKKERFSLILESASTNQTSMYLCASSADQRGSQYFGPGTRLLVL.

V is TRBV19 and J is TRBJ2-6; 8 bases fit TRBD1. This CDR3 is built from 21 residues. V gave up 0 bases and J gave up 0 bases; unmatched junction bases: 13. Looked up from germline, CDR1 is LNHDA and CDR2 is SQIVND (reference sequence). CDR3 nucleotide sequence: TGTGCCAGTAGTATAGATCTCCCCATTCGGGACAGGCCCTCTGGGGCCAACGTCCTGACTTTC. Translation: CASSIDLPIRDRPSGANVLTF.

The chain employs TRBV2 and TRBJ2-3; 8 nucleotides match TRBD2. The CDR3 length is 15 residues. Germline values: CDR1 SNHLY, CDR2 FYNNEI. V lost 6 bases and J lost 0; bases outside the gene matches: 5. The CDR3 sequence: CASRIAGLSTDTQYF. The CDR3 DNA follows: TGTGCCAGCAGGATAGCGGGGCTAAGCACAGATACGCAGTATTTT.

The V call is TRBV6-6, the J call TRBJ2-5, with D perhaps TRBD1 or TRBD2 (5 bases each). Germline V lookup: CDR1 MNHNY, CDR2 SVGAGI (reference sequence). This CDR3 has 14 amino acids. Trimming stripped 2 bases from V and 4 bases from J, with 11 bases between. Written as DNA, the CDR3 is TGTGCCAGCAGTTACCCCGGGGCCCCAGAGACCCAGTACTTC. Protein sequence: CASSYPGAPETQYF.

The chain is built from TRBV14 and TRBJ2-3; TRBD2 matches at 7 bases. V shed 4 bases, J shed 5 bases, and the junction held 12 bases outside the gene matches. The CDR3 runs 16 residues. Germline CDR1 reads SGHDN; CDR2 reads FVKESK. The CDR3 DNA is TGTGCCAGCAGCCCGTTGGGGCGGGAGTGGGGAGATACGCAGTATTTT. Protein sequence: CASSPLGREWGDTQYF.

V is TRBV6-6 and J is TRBJ2-1, with 12 positions matching TRBD2. Per the germline V gene, CDR1 is MNHNY and CDR2 is SVGAGI (reference sequence). CDR3 length equals 15 residues. V lost 2 bases to trimming and J lost 7 bases; unmatched junction nucleotides: 3. CDR3 nucleotide sequence: TGTGCCAGCAGTTACAGACTAGCGGGAGTTAATGAGCAGTTCTTC. Translated, it gives CASSYRLAGVNEQFF.